These 2 T cell receptor beta chains came from one sample sequenced in a study of blood T cell repertoires in COVID-19. The assay was immunoSEQ multiplex PCR, and TCRdb's table has in-frame clones only and misses some. The data show around 130,000 clones, with approximately 77% seen just once and more than 15% held by the top ten. The sample taken for sequencing was peripheral blood. Every receptor here comes from an elderly man with acute or convalescent COVID-19.

J is TRBJ2-7 and V is TRBV6-5; D may be TRBD2 (7 bases). The CDR3 is 15 residues long. Trimming took 2 bases from V and 5 from J, leaving 16 bases between them. CDR1 and CDR2 (germline): MNHEY, SVGAGI. CDR3 amino acids: CASSYGGARSNEQYF. DNA of the CDR3: TGTGCCAGCAGTTACGGGGGGGCCAGAAGCAACGAGCAGTACTTC.

This chain uses TRBV5-1 with TRBJ1-3; no reliable D call. Germline V gene lookup returns CDR1 SGHRS and CDR2 YFSETQ. The CDR3 has 15 residues. Between the trimmed V and J ends, which lost 3 bases and 3 bases, there was a span of 13 bases. DNA of the CDR3: TGCGCCAGCAGCTCCGGGGTCTTGGGTGGAAACACCATATATTTT. It encodes CASSSGVLGGNTIYF.